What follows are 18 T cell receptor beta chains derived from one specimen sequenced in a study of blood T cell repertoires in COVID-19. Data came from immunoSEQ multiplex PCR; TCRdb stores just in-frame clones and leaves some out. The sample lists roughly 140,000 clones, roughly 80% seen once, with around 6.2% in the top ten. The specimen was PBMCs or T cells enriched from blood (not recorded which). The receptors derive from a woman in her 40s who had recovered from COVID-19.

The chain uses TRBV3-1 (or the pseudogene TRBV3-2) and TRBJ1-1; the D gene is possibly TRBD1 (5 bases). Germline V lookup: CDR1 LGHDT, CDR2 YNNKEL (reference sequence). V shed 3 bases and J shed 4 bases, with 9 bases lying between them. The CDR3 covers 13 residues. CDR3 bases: TGTGCCAGCAGCCACAGGGAGGTCACTGAAGCTTTCTTT. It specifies CASSHREVTEAFF.

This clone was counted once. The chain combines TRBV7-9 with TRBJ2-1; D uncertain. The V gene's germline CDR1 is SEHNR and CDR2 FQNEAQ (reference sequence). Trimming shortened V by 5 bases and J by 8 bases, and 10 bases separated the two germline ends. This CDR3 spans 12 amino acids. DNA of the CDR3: TGTGCCAGCAGCGCGGCGAGCTATGAGCAGTTCTTC. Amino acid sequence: CASSAASYEQFF.

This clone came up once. CDR3: CASGLVDRAYEQYF. Here the CDR3 DNA reads TGTGCTAGTGGTTTGGTAGACAGGGCCTACGAGCAGTACTTC. The gene calls are TRBV12-5 and TRBJ2-7, with 7 bases identical to TRBD1. The CDR3 runs 14 residues. Germline V gene sequence: CDR1 LGHNT, CDR2 FRNRAP. V shed 0 bases, J shed 2 bases, and the junction held 1 base outside the gene matches.

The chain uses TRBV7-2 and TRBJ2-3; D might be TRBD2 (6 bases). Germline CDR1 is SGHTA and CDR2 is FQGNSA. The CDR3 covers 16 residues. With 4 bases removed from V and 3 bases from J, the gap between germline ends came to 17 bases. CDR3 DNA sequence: TGTGCCAGCAGCTATCGACCCTGGACTATGACAGATACGCAGTATTTT. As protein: CASSYRPWTMTDTQYF.

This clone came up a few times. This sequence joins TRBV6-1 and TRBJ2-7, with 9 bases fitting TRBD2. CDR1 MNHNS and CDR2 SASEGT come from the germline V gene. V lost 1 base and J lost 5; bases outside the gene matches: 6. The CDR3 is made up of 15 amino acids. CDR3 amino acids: CASSEEGSGSHEQYF. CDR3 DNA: TGTGCCAGCAGTGAAGAGGGTAGCGGGAGCCACGAGCAGTACTTC.

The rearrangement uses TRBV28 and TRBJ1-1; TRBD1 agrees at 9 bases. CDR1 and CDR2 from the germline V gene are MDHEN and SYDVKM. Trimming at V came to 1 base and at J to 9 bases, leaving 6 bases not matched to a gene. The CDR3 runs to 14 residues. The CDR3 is CASSLSLGTGKAFF. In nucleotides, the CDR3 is TGTGCCAGCAGTTTATCCCTCGGGACAGGGAAAGCTTTCTTT.

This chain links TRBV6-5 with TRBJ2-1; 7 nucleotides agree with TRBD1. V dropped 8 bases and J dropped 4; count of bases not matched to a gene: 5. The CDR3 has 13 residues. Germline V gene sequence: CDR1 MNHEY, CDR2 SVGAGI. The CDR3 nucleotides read TGTGCCAGCGGCCAGGGGGTGTACAATGAGCAGTTCTTC. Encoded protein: CASGQGVYNEQFF.

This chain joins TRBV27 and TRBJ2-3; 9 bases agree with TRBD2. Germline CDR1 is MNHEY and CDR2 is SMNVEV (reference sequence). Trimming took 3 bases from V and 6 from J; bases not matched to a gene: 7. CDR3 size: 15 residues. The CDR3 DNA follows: TGTGCCAGCAGTTTCGGCGGGAGGGCCTCGGATACGCAGTATTTT. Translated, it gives CASSFGGRASDTQYF.

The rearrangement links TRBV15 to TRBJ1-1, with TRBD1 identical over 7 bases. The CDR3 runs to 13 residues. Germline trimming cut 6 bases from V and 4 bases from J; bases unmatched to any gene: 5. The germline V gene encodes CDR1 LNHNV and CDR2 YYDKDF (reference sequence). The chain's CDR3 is CATSQTGSTEAFF. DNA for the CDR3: TGTGCCACCAGTCAGACAGGGAGCACTGAAGCTTTCTTT.

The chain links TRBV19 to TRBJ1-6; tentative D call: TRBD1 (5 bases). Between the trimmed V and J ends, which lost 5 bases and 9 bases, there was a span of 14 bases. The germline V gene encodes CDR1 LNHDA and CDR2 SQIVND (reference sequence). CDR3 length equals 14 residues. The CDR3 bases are TGTGCCAGTAGTCCCGTAAGGGGCGCTTCACCCCTCCACTTT. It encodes CASSPVRGASPLHF.

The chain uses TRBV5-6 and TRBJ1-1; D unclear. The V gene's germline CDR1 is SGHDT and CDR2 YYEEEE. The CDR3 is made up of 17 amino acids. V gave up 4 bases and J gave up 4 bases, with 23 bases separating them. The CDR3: CASSTPTLTSGSTEAFF. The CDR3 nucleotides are TGTGCCAGCAGCACCCCAACGCTGACCAGCGGGTCCACTGAAGCTTTCTTT.

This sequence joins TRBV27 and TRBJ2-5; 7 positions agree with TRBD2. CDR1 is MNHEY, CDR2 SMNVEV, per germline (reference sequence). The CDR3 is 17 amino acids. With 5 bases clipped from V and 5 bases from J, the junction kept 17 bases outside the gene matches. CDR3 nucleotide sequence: TGTGCCAGCAGTGAACTCGGCGGGAGTAGGATGCGGGAGACCCAGTACTTC. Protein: CASSELGGSRMRETQYF.

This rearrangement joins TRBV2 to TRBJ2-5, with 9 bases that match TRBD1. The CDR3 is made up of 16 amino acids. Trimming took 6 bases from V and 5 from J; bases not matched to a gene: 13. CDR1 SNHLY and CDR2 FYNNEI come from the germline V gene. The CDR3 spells CASRSDPGTGSETQYF. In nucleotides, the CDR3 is TGTGCCAGCAGATCGGACCCCGGGACAGGGAGCGAGACCCAGTACTTC.

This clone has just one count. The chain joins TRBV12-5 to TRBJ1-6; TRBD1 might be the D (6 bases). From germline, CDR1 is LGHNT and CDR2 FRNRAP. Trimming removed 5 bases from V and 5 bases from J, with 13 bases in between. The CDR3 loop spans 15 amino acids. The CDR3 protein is CASGTGQIDNSPLHF. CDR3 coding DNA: TGTGCTAGTGGTACCGGACAGATTGATAATTCACCCCTCCACTTT.

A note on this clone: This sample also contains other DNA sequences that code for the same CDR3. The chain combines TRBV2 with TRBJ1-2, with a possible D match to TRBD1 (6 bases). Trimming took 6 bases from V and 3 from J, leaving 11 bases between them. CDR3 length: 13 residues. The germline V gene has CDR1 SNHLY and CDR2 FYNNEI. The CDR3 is CASSEQGDYGYTF. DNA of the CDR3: TGTGCCAGCAGCGAACAGGGTGACTATGGCTACACCTTC.

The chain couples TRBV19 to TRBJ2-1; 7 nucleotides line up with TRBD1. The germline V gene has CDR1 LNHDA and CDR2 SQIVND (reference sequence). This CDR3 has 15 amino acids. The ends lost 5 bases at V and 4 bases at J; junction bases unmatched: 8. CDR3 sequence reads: CASSPLGTEYNEQFF. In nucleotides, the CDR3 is TGTGCCAGTAGTCCCCTGGGGACAGAATACAATGAGCAGTTCTTC.

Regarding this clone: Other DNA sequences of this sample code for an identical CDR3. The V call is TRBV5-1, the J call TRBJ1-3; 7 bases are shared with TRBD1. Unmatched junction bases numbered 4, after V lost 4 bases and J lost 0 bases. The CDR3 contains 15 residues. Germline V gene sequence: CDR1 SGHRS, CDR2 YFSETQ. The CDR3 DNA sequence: TGCGCCAGCAGCCCCGACAGGGCCTCTGGAAACACCATATATTTT. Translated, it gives CASSPDRASGNTIYF.

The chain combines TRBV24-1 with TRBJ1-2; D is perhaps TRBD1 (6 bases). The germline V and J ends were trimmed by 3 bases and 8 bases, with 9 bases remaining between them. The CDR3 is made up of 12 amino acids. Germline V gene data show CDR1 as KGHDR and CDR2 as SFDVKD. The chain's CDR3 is CATSDPGGGYTF. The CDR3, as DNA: TGTGCCACCAGTGATCCGGGGGGCGGCTACACCTTC.